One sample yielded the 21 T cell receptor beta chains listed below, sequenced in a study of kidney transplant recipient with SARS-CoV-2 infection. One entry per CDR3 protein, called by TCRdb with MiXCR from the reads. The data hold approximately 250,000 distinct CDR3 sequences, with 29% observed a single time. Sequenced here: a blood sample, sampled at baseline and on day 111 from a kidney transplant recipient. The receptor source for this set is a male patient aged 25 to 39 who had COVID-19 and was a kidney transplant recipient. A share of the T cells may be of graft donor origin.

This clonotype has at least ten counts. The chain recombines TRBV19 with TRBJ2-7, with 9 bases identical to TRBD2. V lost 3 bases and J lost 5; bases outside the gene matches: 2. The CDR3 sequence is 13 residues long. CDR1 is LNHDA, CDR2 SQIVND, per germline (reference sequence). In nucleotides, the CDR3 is TGTGCCAGTAGTATTCTAGCGGGAAACGAGCAGTACTTC. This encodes CASSILAGNEQYF.

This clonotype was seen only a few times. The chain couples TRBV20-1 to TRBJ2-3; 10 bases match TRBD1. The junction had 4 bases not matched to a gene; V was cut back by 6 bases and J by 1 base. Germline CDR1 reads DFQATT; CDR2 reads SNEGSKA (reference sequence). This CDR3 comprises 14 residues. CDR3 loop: CSALGTGGTDTQYF. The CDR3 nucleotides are TGCAGTGCGCTGGGGACAGGGGGCACAGATACGCAGTATTTT.

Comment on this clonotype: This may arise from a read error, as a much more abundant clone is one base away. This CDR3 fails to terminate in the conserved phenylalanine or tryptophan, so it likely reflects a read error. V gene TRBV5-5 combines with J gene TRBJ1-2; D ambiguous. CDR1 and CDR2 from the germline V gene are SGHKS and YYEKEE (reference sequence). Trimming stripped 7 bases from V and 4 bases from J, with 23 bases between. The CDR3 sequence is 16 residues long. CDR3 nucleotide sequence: TGTGCCAGCCGATCCTATGTCTCGCGAAAGACCTATGGCTACACCCTC. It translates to CASRSYVSRKTYGYTL.

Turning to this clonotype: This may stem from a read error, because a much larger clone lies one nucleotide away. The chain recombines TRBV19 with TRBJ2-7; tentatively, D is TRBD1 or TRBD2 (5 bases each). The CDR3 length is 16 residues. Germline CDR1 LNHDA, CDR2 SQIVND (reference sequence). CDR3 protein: CASSMGGGRSSYEQCF. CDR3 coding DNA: TGTGCCAGTAGTATGGGTGGGGGAAGGTCCTCCTACGAGCAGTGCTTC.

The CDR3 DNA is TGCGCCAGCAGCTTGTTGACTAGCGGGACCTCGGGGAGTGAGCAGTTCTTC. Its translation: CASSLLTSGTSGSEQFF. The V and J genes are TRBV5-1 and TRBJ2-1, with 11 bases identical to TRBD2. V was pared by 1 base and J by 9 bases, with 12 bases of the junction left unmatched. The CDR3 loop spans 17 amino acids. The germline CDR1 and CDR2 sequences are SGHRS and YFSETQ.

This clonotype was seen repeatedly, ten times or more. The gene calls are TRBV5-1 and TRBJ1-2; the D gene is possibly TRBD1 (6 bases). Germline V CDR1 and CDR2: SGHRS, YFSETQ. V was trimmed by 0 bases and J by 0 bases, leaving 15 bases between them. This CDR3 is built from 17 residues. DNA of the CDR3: TGCGCCAGCAGCTTGGGATCAGGGGCTCGATCTAACTATGGCTACACCTTC. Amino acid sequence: CASSLGSGARSNYGYTF.

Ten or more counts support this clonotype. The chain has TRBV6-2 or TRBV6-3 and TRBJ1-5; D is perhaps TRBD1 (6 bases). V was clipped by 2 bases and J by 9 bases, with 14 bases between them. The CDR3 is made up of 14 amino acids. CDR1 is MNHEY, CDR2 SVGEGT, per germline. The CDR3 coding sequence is TGTGCCAGCAGTTACGGACAGCCGGGCTCGCCCCAGCATTTT. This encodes CASSYGQPGSPQHF.

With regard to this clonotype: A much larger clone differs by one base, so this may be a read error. The chain's CDR3 is CASSLVQGDPEAQYF. The CDR3 DNA sequence: TGTGCCAGCAGCTTAGTCCAGGGGGACCCAGAGGCCCAGTACTTC. The chain combines TRBV7-9 with TRBJ2-5, with TRBD1 matching 7 bases. Germline CDR1 is SEHNR and CDR2 is FQNEAQ (reference sequence). The CDR3 loop spans 15 amino acids.

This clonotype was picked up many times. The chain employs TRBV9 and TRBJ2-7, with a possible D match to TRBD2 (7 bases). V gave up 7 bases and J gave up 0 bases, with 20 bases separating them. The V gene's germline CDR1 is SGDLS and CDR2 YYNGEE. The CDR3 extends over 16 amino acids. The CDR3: CASARGGAMSSYEQYF. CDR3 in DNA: TGTGCCAGCGCCCGAGGGGGGGCCATGAGCTCCTACGAGCAGTACTTC.

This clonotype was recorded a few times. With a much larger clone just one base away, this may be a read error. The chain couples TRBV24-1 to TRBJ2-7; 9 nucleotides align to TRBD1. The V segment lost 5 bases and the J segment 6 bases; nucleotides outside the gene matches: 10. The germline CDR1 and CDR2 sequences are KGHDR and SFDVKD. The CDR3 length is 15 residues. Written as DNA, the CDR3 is TGTGCCACCAGTGGAACCGGGACAGGGAGACGCGAGCAGTACTTC. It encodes CATSGTGTGRREQYF.

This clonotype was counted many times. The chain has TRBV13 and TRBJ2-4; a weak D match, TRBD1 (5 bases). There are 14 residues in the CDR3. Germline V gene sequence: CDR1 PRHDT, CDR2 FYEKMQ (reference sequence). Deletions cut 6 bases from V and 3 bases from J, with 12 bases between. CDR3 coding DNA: TGTGCCAGCAGTCGCGACGACAGCAAAAACATTCAGTACTTC. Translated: CASSRDDSKNIQYF. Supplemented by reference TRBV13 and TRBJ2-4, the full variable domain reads AAGVIQSPRHLIKEKRETATLKCYPIPRHDTVYWYQQGPGQDPQFLISFYEKMQSDKGSIPDRFSAQQFSDYHSELNMSSLELGDSALYFCASSRDDSKNIQYFGAGTRLSVL.

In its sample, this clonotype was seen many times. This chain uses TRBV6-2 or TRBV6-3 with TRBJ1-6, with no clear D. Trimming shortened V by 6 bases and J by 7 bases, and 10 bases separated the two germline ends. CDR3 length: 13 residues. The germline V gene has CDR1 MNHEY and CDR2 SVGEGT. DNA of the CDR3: TGTGCCAGCAGAGGACGAGGGAATTCACCCCTCCACTTT. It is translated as CASRGRGNSPLHF.

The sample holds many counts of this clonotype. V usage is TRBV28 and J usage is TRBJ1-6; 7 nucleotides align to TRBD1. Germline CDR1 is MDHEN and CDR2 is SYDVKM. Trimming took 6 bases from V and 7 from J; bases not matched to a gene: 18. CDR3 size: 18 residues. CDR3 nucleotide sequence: TGTGCCAGCAGCCGGGGACAGTTTAAAGTGTCGGGGAATTCACCCCTCCACTTT. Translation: CASSRGQFKVSGNSPLHF.

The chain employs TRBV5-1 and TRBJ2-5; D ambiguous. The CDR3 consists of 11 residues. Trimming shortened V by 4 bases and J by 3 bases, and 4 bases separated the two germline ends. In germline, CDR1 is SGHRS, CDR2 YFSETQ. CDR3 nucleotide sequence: TGCGCCAGCAGCGGAGAAGAGACCCAGTACTTC. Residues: CASSGEETQYF.

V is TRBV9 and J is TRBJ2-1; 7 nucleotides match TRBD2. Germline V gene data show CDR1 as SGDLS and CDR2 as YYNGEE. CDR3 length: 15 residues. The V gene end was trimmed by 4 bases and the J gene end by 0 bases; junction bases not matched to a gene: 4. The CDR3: CASSSGGGSYNEQFF. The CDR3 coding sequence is TGTGCCAGCAGCTCTGGGGGGGGCTCCTACAATGAGCAGTTCTTC.

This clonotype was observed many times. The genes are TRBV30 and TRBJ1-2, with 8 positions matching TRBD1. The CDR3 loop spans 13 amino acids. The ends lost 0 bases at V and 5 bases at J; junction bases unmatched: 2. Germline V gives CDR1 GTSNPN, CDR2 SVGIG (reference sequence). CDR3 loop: CAWSVGQGYGYTF. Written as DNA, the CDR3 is TGTGCCTGGAGTGTCGGACAGGGATATGGCTACACCTTC.

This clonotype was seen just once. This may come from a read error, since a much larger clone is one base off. DNA of the CDR3: TGTACCAGCAGCCACGACAGGGAAGGAAGGGTCGAGCAGTACTTC. It specifies CTSSHDREGRVEQYF. The V and J genes are TRBV6-8 and TRBJ2-7, with TRBD1 identical over 7 bases. This CDR3 has 15 amino acids. Germline CDR1 is MNHGY and CDR2 is SAAAGT.

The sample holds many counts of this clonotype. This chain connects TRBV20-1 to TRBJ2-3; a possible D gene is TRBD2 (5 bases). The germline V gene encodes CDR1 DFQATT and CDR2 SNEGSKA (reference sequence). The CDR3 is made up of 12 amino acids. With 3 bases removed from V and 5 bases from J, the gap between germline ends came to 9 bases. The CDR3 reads CSASRAEDTQYF. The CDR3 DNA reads TGCAGTGCTAGCCGAGCGGAAGATACGCAGTATTTT.

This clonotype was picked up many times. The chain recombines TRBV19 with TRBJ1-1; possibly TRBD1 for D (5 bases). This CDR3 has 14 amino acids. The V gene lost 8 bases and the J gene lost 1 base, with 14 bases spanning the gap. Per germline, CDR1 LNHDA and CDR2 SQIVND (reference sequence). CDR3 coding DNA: TGTGCCAGTGGGATTGGGGCAGGGAACACTGAAGCTTTCTTT. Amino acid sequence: CASGIGAGNTEAFF. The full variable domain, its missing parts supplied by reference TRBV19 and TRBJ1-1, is DGGITQSPKYLFRKEGQNVTLSCEQNLNHDAMYWYRQDPGQGLRLIYYSQIVNDFQKGDIAEGYSVSREKKESFPLTVTSAQKNPTAFYLCASGIGAGNTEAFFGQGTRLTVV.

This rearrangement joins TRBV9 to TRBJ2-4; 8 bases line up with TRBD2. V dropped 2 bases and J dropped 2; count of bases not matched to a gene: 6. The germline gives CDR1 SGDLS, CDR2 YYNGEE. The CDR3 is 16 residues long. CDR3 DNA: TGTGCCAGCAGCGTGGGGCTAGCGGGTTCCAAAAACATTCAGTACTTC. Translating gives CASSVGLAGSKNIQYF.

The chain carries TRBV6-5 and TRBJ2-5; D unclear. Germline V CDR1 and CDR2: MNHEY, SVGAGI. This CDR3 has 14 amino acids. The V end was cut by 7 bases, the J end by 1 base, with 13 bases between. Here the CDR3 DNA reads TGTGCCAGCATCTTAAGGCAGTCCCAAGAGACCCAGTACTTC. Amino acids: CASILRQSQETQYF.